This TCR beta chain was found in a study of blood T cell repertoires in COVID-19. For the study at large: From the United States, Italy and Spain came samples of acute and convalescent COVID-19.

In the original workflow: Amplification of reference gene primers provided the estimated nucleated cell counts. The table came from immunoSEQ multiplex PCR; TCRdb's copy has only in-frame clones and leaves some out. V, J and clone size derive from that table, while D and trimming were established from the DNA sequence. Of around 100,000 clones listed, approximately 88% are singletons. The germline gives CDR1 SQVTM, CDR2 ANQGSEA. Trimming took 8 bases from V and 2 from J, leaving 14 bases between them. The CDR3 sequence is 13 residues long. V gene TRBV29-1 combines with J gene TRBJ2-3; possibly TRBD1 for D (6 bases). The source of this sequence is an elderly man with acute or convalescent COVID-19. The specimen was peripheral blood. The CDR3 region has the DNA TGCAGCTATAGGGGGTTGGACACAGATACGCAGTATTTT. As protein: CSYRGLDTDTQYF.